Presented here are 6 T cell receptor beta chains from one specimen sequenced in a study of blood T cell repertoires in COVID-19. The assay was immunoSEQ multiplex PCR, and TCRdb's table has in-frame clones only and misses some. The sample has about 230,000 clones; 70% to 90% are singletons. The material sequenced was peripheral blood. The receptors originated from a man aged 45-65 years with COVID-19, enrolled during active disease.

The V and J genes are TRBV7-9 and TRBJ1-2; the match to TRBD1 covers 9 bases. The CDR3 spans 16 residues. CDR1 is SEHNR, CDR2 FQNEAQ, per germline (reference sequence). With V trimmed by 5 bases and J by 4 bases, 11 bases remained unmatched. CDR3: CASSREGTGSGYGYTF. The DNA for the CDR3 is TGTGCCAGCAGCCGAGAAGGGACAGGGAGCGGCTATGGCTACACCTTC.

The chain combines TRBV5-1 with TRBJ2-3; 9 nucleotides line up with TRBD2. This CDR3 comprises 14 residues. The V gene's germline CDR1 is SGHRS and CDR2 YFSETQ. V gave up 4 bases and J gave up 4 bases; unmatched junction bases: 4. DNA for the CDR3: TGCGCCAGCAGCGCCCAGCGGGGGGCAGATACGCAGTATTTT. Protein: CASSAQRGADTQYF.

The chain recombines TRBV19 with TRBJ2-1, with 12 bases lining up with TRBD2. The CDR3 totals 18 residues. CDR1 and CDR2 from the germline V gene are LNHDA and SQIVND (reference sequence). V shed 3 bases and J 0 bases; nucleotides not matched to a gene: 6. The CDR3 is CASSMTSGGRRSYNEQFF. CDR3 nucleotides: TGTGCCAGTAGTATGACTAGCGGGGGCCGACGCTCCTACAATGAGCAGTTCTTC.

V is TRBV30 and J is TRBJ1-6; 7 bases agree with TRBD1. Unmatched junction bases numbered 5, after V lost 5 bases and J lost 7 bases. Germline CDR1 and CDR2: GTSNPN and SVGIG (reference sequence). The CDR3 spans 13 residues. The CDR3 protein is CAWSTGMNSPLHF. The CDR3, as DNA: TGTGCCTGGTCGACAGGGATGAATTCACCCCTCCACTTT.

The rearrangement joins TRBV6-5 to TRBJ2-3, with 11 bases that match TRBD1. Germline loops: CDR1 MNHEY, CDR2 SVGAGI. The CDR3 sequence is 16 residues long. J lost 5 bases, V lost 2 bases, and 6 bases had no gene match. The CDR3 is CASSYGTGQGVDTQYF. The DNA of the CDR3 is TGTGCCAGCAGTTACGGCACGGGACAGGGGGTAGATACGCAGTATTTT.

Note on this clone: Other DNA sequences from this sample encode an identical CDR3 as well. The V call is TRBV7-2, the J call TRBJ2-7; TRBD2 aligns across 7 bases. Germline CDR1 and CDR2: SGHTA and FQGNSA. Losses at the gene ends were 4 bases for V and 0 bases for J; bases not matched to a gene: 3. This CDR3 comprises 14 residues. The CDR3 protein is CASSSGGSSYEQYF. The CDR3 DNA reads as TGTGCCAGCAGCTCCGGGGGGTCCTCCTACGAGCAGTACTTC.